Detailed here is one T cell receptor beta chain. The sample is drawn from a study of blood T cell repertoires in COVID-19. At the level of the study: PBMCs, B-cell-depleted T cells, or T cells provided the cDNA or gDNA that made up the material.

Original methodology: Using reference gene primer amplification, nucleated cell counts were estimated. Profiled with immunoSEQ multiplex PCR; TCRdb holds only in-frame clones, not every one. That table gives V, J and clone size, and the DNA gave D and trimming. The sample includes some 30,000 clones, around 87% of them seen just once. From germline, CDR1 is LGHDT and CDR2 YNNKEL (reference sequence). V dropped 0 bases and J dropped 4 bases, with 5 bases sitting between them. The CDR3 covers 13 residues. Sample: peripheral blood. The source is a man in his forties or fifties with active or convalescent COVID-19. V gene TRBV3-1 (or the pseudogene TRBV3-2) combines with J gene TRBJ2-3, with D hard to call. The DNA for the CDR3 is TGTGCCAGCAGCCAAGACTTTGCAGATACGCAGTATTTT. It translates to CASSQDFADTQYF.